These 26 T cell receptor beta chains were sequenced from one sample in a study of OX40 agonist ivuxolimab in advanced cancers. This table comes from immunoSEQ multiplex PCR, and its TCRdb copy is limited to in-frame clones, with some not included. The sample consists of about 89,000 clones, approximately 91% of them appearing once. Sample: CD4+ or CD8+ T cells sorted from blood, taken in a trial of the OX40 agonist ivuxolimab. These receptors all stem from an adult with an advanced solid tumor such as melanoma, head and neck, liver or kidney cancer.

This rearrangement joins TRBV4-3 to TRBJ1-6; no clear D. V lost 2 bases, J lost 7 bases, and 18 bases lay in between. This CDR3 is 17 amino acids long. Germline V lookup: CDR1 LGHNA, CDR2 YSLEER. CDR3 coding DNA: TGCGCCAGCAGCCAAAAAAGCGCTGGTCCGGGGAATTCACCCCTCCACTTT. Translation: CASSQKSAGPGNSPLHF.

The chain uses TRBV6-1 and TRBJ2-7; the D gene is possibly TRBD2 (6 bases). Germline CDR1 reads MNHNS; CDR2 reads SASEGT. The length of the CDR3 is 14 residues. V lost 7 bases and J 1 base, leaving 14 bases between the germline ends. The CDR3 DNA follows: TGTGCCAGCAATATTGCGGGGCAATCCTACGAGCAGTACTTC. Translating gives CASNIAGQSYEQYF.

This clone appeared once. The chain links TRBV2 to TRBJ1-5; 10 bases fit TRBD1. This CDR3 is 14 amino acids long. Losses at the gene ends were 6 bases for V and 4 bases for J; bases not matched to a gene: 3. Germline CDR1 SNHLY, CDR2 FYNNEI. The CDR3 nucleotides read TGTGCCAGCAGGGGGACAGGGGCGAATCAGCCCCAGCATTTT. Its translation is CASRGTGANQPQHF.

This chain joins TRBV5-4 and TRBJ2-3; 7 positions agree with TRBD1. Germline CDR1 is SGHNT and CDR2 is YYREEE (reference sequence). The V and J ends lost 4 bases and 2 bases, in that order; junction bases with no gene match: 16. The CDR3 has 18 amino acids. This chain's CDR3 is CASSPQSPTGLVTDTQYF. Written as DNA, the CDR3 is TGTGCCAGCAGCCCCCAATCCCCGACAGGGTTAGTCACAGATACGCAGTATTTT.

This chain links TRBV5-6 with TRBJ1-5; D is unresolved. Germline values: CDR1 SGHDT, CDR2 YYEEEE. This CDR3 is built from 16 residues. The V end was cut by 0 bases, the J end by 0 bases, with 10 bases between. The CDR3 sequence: CASSLARAYSNQPQHF. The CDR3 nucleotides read TGTGCCAGCAGCTTGGCCAGAGCCTATAGCAATCAGCCCCAGCATTTT.

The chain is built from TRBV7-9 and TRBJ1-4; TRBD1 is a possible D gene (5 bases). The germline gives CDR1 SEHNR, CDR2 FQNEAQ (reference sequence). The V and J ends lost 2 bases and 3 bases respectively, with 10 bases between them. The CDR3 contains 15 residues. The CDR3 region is CASSLRDSPNEKLFF. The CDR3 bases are TGTGCCAGCAGCTTACGGGACTCCCCTAATGAAAAACTGTTTTTT.

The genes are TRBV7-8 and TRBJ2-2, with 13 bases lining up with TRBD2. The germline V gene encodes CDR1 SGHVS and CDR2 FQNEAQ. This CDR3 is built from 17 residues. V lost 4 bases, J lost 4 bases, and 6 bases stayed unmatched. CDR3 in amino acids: CASSSTSGGPITGELFF. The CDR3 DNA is TGTGCCAGCAGCTCGACTAGCGGGGGGCCGATCACCGGGGAGCTGTTTTTT.

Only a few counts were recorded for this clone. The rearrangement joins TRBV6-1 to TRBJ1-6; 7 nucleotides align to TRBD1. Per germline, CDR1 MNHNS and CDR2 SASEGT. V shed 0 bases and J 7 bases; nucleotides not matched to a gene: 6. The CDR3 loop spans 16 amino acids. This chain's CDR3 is CASSEAPQGLNSPLHF. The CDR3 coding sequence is TGTGCCAGCAGTGAAGCCCCACAGGGGTTGAATTCACCCCTCCACTTT.

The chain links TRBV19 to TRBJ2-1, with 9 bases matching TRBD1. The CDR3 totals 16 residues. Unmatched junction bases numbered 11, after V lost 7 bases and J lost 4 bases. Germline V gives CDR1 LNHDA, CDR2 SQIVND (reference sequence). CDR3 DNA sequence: TGTGCCAGTACCCCACTCGGACAGGGGCGGTACAATGAGCAGTTCTTC. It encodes CASTPLGQGRYNEQFF.

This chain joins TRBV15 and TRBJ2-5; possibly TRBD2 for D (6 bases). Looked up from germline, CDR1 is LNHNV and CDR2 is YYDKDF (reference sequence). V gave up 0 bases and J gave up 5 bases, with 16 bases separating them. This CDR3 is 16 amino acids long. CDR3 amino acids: CATSRDENGRGETQYF. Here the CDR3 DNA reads TGTGCCACCAGCAGAGATGAAAACGGGAGAGGGGAGACCCAGTACTTC.

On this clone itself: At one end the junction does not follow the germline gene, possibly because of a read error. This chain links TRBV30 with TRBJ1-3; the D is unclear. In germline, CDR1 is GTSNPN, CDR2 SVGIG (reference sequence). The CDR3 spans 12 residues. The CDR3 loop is CAWSDPGDTIYF. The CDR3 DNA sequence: TGTGCCTGGAGTGACCCTGGAGACACCATATATTTT. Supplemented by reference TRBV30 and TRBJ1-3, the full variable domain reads SQTIHQWPATLVQPVGSPLSLECTVEGTSNPNLYWYRQAAGRGLQLLFYSVGIGQISSEVPQNLSASRPQDRQFILSSKKLLLSDSGFYLCAWSDPGDTIYFGEGSWLTVV.

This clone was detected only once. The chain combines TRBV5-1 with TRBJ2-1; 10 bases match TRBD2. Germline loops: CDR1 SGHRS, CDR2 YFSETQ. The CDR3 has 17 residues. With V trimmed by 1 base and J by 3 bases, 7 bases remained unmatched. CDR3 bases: TGCGCCAGCAGCTTGCCGCCTAGCGGGGGCCTCTACAATGAGCAGTTCTTC. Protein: CASSLPPSGGLYNEQFF.

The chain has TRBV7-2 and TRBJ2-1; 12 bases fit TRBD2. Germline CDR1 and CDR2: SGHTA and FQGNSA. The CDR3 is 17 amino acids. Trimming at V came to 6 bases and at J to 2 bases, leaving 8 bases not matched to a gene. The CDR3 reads CASSRTSGAITYNEQFF. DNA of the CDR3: TGTGCCAGCAGTCGGACTAGCGGGGCAATAACCTACAATGAGCAGTTCTTC. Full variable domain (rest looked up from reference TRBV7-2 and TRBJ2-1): GAGVSQSPSNKVTEKGKDVELRCDPISGHTALYWYRQSLGQGLEFLIYFQGNSAPDKSGLPSDRFSAERTGGSVSTLTIQRTQQEDSAVYLCASSRTSGAITYNEQFFGPGTRLTVL.

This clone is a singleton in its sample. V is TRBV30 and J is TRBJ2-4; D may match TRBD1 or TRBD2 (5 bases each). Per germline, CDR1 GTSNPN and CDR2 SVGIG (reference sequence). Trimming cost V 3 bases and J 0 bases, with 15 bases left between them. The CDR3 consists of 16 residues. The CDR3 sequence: CAWRGTLGTAKNIQYF. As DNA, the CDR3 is TGTGCCTGGAGAGGTACCCTCGGGACAGCCAAAAACATTCAGTACTTC. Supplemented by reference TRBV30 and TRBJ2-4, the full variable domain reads SQTIHQWPATLVQPVGSPLSLECTVEGTSNPNLYWYRQAAGRGLQLLFYSVGIGQISSEVPQNLSASRPQDRQFILSSKKLLLSDSGFYLCAWRGTLGTAKNIQYFGAGTRLSVL.

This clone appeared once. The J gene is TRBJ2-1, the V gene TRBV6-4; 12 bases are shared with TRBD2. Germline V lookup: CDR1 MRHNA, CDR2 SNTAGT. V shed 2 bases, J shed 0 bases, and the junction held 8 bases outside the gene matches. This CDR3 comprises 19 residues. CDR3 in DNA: TGTGCCAGCAGTGACGCTAGCGGGAGGGGCGCAAGCTCCTACAATGAGCAGTTCTTC. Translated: CASSDASGRGASSYNEQFF.

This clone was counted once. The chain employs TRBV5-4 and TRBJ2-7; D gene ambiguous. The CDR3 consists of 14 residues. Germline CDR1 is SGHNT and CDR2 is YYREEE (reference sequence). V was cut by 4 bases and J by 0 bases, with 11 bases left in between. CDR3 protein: CASSRGLDSYEQYF. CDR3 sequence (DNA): TGTGCCAGCAGCCGAGGCCTCGACTCCTACGAGCAGTACTTC.

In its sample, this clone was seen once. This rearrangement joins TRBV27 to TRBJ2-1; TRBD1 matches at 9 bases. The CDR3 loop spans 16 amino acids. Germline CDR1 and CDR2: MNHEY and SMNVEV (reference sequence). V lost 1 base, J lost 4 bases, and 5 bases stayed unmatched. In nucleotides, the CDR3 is TGTGCCAGCAGTTTATTCGGGACAGGGAGTTACAATGAGCAGTTCTTC. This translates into CASSLFGTGSYNEQFF.

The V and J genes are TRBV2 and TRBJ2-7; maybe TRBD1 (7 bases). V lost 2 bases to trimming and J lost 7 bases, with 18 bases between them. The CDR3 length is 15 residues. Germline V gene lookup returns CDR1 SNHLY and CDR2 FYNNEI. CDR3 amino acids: CASSEQGGGLGEQYF. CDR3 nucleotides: TGTGCCAGCAGTGAACAGGGGGGCGGTTTGGGAGAGCAGTACTTC.

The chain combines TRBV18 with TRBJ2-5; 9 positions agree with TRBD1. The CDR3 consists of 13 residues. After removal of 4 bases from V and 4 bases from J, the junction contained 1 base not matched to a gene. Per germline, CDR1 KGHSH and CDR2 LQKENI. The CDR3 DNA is TGTGCCAGCTCACGACAGGGGGGAGAGACCCAGTACTTC. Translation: CASSRQGGETQYF.

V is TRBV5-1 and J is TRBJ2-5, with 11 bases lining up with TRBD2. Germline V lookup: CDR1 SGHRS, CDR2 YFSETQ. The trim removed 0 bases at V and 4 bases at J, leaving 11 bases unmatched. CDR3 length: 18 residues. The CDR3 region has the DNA TGCGCCAGCAGCTTGGCCCGGCCGACTAGCGGGAAGGGAGAGACCCAGTACTTC. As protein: CASSLARPTSGKGETQYF.

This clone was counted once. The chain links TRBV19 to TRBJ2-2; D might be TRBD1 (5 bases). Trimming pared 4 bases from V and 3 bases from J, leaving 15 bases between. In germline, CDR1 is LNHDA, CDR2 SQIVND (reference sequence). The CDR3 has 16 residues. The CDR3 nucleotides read TGTGCCAGTAGTACCTATAGGCAGGGTTACACCGGGGAGCTGTTTTTT. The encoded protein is CASSTYRQGYTGELFF.

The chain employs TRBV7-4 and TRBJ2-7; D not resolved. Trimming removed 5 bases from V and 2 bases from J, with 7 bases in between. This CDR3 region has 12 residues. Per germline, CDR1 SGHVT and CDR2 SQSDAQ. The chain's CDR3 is CASSVSPYEQYF. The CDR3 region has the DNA TGTGCCAGCAGCGTAAGCCCCTACGAGCAGTACTTC.

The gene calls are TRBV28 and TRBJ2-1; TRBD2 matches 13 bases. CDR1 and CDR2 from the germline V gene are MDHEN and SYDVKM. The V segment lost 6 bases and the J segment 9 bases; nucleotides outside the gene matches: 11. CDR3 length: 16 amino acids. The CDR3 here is CASRTPGLAGLIEQFF. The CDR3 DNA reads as TGTGCCAGCAGGACCCCGGGACTAGCGGGATTAATTGAGCAGTTCTTC.

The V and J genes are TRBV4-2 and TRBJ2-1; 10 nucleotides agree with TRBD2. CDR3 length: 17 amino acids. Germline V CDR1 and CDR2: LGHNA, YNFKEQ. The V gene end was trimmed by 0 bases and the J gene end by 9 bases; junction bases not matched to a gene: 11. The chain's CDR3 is CASSQDVRLAGAGEQFF. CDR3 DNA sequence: TGTGCCAGCAGCCAAGACGTCCGGCTAGCGGGAGCCGGTGAGCAGTTCTTC.

The CDR3: CASSENTGELFF. The CDR3 DNA reads as TGTGCCAGCAGTGAAAACACCGGGGAGCTGTTTTTT. This chain connects TRBV6-4 to TRBJ2-2; no clear D. Trimming took 3 bases from V and 2 from J, leaving 1 base between them. Germline CDR1 is MRHNA and CDR2 is SNTAGT. The CDR3 runs to 12 residues.

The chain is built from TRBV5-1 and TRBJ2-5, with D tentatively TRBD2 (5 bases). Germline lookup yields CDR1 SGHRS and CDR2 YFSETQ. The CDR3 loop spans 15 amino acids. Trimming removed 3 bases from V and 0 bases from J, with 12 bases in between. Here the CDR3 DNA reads TGCGCCAGCAGCTCCCCCGACGGGGACCAAGAGACCCAGTACTTC. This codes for CASSSPDGDQETQYF.